This T cell receptor beta chain derives from a study of T cells in Graves' hyperthyroidism and ophthalmopathy. Hyperthyroidism in the patients, aged 18 to 65, was newly diagnosed and under 2 months in duration. About this clonotype: One base away lies a much larger clone, so this may be a sequencing read error.

Researchers amplified the TCR beta CDR3 regions from RNA transcripts. The HTBI primer set drove a first-round RT-PCR of the TCR CDR3. One entry per CDR3 protein results from TCRdb running MiXCR on the multiplex PCR reads. The sample records around 340,000 distinct CDR3 sequences, 18% being singletons. The material sequenced was blood. This sequence was found in a woman between 45 and 60 years old with Graves' hyperthyroidism.

The CDR3 DNA follows: TGTGCCACCAGTGGTAGCTCCTACAATGAGCAGTTCTTC. Amino acids: CATSGSSYNEQFF. The rearrangement links TRBV24-1 to TRBJ2-1; D gene unclear. This CDR3 is 13 amino acids long. In germline, CDR1 is KGHDR, CDR2 SFDVKD. Trimming took 5 bases from V and 0 from J, leaving 4 bases between them.